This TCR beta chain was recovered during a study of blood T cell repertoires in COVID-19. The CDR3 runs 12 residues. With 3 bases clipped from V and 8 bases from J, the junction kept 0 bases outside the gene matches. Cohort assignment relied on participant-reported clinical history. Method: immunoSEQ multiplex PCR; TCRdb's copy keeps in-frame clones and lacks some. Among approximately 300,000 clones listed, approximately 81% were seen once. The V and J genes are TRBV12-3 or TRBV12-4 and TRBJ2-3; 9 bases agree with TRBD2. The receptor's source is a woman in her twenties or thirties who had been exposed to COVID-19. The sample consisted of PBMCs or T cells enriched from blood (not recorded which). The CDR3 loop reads CASSLTSGTQYF. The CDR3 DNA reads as TGTGCCAGCAGTTTGACTAGCGGTACGCAGTATTTT.